This T cell receptor beta chain was observed in a study of post-analysis software for immune sequencing data. CDR1 is KGHDR, CDR2 SFDVKD, per germline. With 2 bases removed from V and 2 bases from J, the gap between germline ends came to 9 bases. This CDR3 is 15 amino acids long. Unique molecular identifiers were present in the TCR beta cDNA libraries. TCRdb analysed the PCR reads with MiXCR anew, one entry per CDR3 protein. Of approximately 460,000 distinct CDR3 sequences in the sample, 45% were seen once. Worth noting for this clonotype: Its antigen remains unidentified.

Study results and limitations: Several TRBV segments (TRBV5-6, TRBV5-1 and TRBV20-1 among them) occurred more frequently in patients than in controls. Samples made in the same batch grouped tightly together by F measure.

The receptor comes from a girl aged 10 to 17 with multiple sclerosis. The chain couples TRBV24-1 to TRBJ1-5; D is unclear. Material: blood. The CDR3 is CATSDSGSGNQPQHF. Written as DNA, the CDR3 is TGTGCCACCAGTGATTCGGGAAGCGGCAATCAGCCCCAGCATTTT.